The clone carrying this T cell receptor beta chain came up many times. The antigen remains unidentified. The data derive from a study of T cell repertoires in cytomegalovirus infection. TCRdb reprocessed the reads with MiXCR, giving one entry per CDR3 protein. Altogether hundreds of thousands of distinct CDR3 sequences are present, roughly 30% being singletons, with the ten largest covering roughly 13%. The length of the CDR3 is 14 residues. From germline, CDR1 is LNHDA and CDR2 SQIVND (reference sequence). Trimming took 6 bases from V and 5 from J, leaving 16 bases between them. The study, taken as a whole, reports: HLA-C-restricted CMV-specific TCR beta clonotypes were dominant in the ex vivo response.

The origin of this receptor is a human donor in good health (CMV status not recorded). Some clones in this sample may be carry-over from other donors' samples. Material: cultured CD8+ T cells from PBMCs, obtained from culture after CMV antigen stimulation. The V gene is TRBV19, the J gene TRBJ1-1; D unresolved. CDR3 sequence (DNA): TGTGCCAGTAGCGCGAACCGGGTCGCGACTGAAGCTTTCTTT. Translated, it gives CASSANRVATEAFF.